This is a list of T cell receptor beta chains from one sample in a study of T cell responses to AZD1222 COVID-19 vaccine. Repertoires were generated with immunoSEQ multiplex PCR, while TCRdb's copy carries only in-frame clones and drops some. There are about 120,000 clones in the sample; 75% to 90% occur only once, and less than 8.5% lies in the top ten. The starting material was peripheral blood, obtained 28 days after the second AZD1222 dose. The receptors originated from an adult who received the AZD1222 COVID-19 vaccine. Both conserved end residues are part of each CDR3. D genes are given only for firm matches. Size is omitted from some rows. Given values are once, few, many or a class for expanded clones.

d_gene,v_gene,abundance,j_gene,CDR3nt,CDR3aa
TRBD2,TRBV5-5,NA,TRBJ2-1,TGTGCCAGCCGCAGGGAGGGAGGCTACAATGAGCAGTTCTTC,CASRREGGYNEQFF
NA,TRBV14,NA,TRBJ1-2,TGTGCCAGCAGCCGGGGTGGGTGGGCCAACTATGGCTACACCTTC,CASSRGGWANYGYTF
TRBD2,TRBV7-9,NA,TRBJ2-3,TGTGCCAGCACCGCTTCCGGCGGGGGGACCACCTCCGATACGCAGTATTTT,CASTASGGGTTSDTQYF
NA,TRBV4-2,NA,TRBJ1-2,TGTGCCAGCAGCCAAGATCGGGGAAGTCTTTCTGGCTACACCTTC,CASSQDRGSLSGYTF
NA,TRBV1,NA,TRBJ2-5,TGCACCAGCAGCCCAACAAGACTTTTCCTCGTACAAGAGACCCAGTACTTC,CTSSPTRLFLVQETQYF
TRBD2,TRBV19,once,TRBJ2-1,TGTGCCAGTAGTATAGTCCCCTGGACTAGCGGGTTACTCACCTCCTACAATGAGCAGTTCTTC,CASSIVPWTSGLLTSYNEQFF
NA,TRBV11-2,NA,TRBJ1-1,TGTGCCAGCAGCTTAGAAGACGGAATCCTGAACACTGAAGCTTTCTTT,CASSLEDGILNTEAFF
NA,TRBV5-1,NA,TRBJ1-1,TGCGCCAGCAGCTTGGCACGGACTAACACTGAAGCTTTCTTT,CASSLARTNTEAFF
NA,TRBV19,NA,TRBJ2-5,TGTGCCAGTAGTCTCCGGACAGACTCGTACCAAGAGACCCAGTACTTC,CASSLRTDSYQETQYF
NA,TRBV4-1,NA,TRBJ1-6,TGCGCCAGCAGCCAAGGGTCAATCTCACCCCTCCACTTT,CASSQGSISPLHF
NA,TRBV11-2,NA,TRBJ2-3,TGTGCCAGCAGCTTATTACAATACAGTACAGATACGCAGTATTTT,CASSLLQYSTDTQYF
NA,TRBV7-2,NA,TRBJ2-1,TGTGCCAGCAGCTTATCCGGGACCTACAATGAGCAGTTCTTC,CASSLSGTYNEQFF
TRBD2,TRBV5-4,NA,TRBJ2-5,TGTGCCAGCAGTTACGGGACTAGTCTTACGTACCAAGAGACCCAGTACTTC,CASSYGTSLTYQETQYF
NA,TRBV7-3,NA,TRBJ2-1,TGTGCCAGCAGCTTATTTGGCGGTGGGCCCTCCGAGGAGCAGTTCTTC,CASSLFGGGPSEEQFF
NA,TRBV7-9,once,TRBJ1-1,TGTGCCAGCAGCTCCCACGGAGATACTGAAGCTTTCTTT,CASSSHGDTEAFF
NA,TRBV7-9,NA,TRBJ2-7,TGTGCCAGCAGCTCCGATGGCCGGCCCCCCTACGAGCAGTACTTC,CASSSDGRPPYEQYF
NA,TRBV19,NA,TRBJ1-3,TGTGCCAGTACTCGCGTGGGAAACACCATATATTTT,CASTRVGNTIYF
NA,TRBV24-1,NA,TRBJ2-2,TGTGCCACCAGTGAAGCGACTGAGAACACCGGGGAGCTGTTTTTT,CATSEATENTGELFF
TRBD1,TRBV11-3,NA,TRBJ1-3,TGTGCCAGCAGCCGAGGGACAGCCGGAAACACCATATATTTT,CASSRGTAGNTIYF
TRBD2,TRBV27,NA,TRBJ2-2,TGTGCCAGCAGCTATTCAGCGGGGGAAAACACCGGGGAGCTGTTTTTT,CASSYSAGENTGELFF
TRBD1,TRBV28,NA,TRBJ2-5,TGTGCCAGCAGTTTAAGCACGGACAGGGATTCCCTAGAGACCCAGTACTTC,CASSLSTDRDSLETQYF
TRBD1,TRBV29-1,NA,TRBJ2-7,TGCAGCGTTGAAGGCCCAGGGACAGGGGAATACGAGCAGTACTTC,CSVEGPGTGEYEQYF
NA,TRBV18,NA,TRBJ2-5,TGTGCCAGCTCACCACGTGGGAAAGAGACCCAGTACTTC,CASSPRGKETQYF
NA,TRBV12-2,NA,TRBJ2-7,TGTGCAAGTCGCTTAGTGGTGACTGTGTCCTACGAGCAGTACTTC,CASRLVVTVSYEQYF
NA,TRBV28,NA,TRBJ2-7,TGTGCCAGCAGTTTATGGGGCGCAGGGTACTACGAGCAGTACTTC,CASSLWGAGYYEQYF
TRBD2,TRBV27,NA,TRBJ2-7,TGTGCCAGCAGAGAGTATGACCCCCTCGGGGGGGGGAACGAGCAGTACTTC,CASREYDPLGGGNEQYF
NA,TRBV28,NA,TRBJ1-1,TGTGCCAGCAGTTTGCCCCAGGGTACGACTGAAGCTTTCTTT,CASSLPQGTTEAFF
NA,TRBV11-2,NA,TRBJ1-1,TGTGCCAGCAGCTTTGCCAGGGGTTGGGACACTGAAGCTTTCTTT,CASSFARGWDTEAFF
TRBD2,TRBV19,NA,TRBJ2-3,TGTGCCAGTAGTATTCTAGCGGGTCGCACAGATACGCAGTATTTT,CASSILAGRTDTQYF
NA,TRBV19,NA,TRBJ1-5,TGTGCCAGTAGTATAGGACGGAGCAATCAGCCCCAGCATTTT,CASSIGRSNQPQHF
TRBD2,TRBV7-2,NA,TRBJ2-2,TGTGCCAGCAGCTTAAGGACTAGCGGGATCACCGGGGAGCTGTTTTTT,CASSLRTSGITGELFF
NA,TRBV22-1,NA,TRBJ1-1,TGTCCTGGGAGCGCAAAACTTCAGGGACAGGGTAAAAAACCGAACACTGAAGCTTTCTTT,CPGSAKLQGQGKKPNTEAFF
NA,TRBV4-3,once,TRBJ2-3,TGCGCCAGCAGCCCACACACGAAGGATACGCAGTATTTT,CASSPHTKDTQYF
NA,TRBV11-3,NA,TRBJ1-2,TGTGCCAGCAGCTTGAAGGAGTTGGGCTACACCTTC,CASSLKELGYTF
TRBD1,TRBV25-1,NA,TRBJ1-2,TGTGCCAGCAGTGAATCACCCGACAGGGGGCGCACCTATGGCTACACCTTC,CASSESPDRGRTYGYTF
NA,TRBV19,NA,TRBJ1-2,TGTGCCAGTAGTCAGGCAGCTGGCTACACCTTC,CASSQAAGYTF
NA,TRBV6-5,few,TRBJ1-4,TGTGCCAGCAGCCAAGACAGGGAAAAACTGTTTTTT,CASSQDREKLFF